This entry features one TCR beta chain sequence. TCRdb keeps only in-frame clones here, not all; method: immunoSEQ multiplex PCR. The sample comprises 40,000 or so clones, roughly 90% of which are singletons, and about a tenth rests with the top ten. This specimen belongs to a study of OX40 agonist ivuxolimab in advanced cancers. Study details: Patients were treated with intravenous ivuxolimab, dosed at 0.01 to 10 mg/kg and infused every 2 weeks.

CDR1 and CDR2 (germline): SEHNR, FQNEAQ (reference sequence). The V end was cut by 4 bases, the J end by 2 bases, with 12 bases between. The CDR3 loop spans 15 amino acids. This TCR was sampled from an adult with an advanced solid tumor such as melanoma, head and neck, liver or kidney cancer. The sequenced sample was CD4+ or CD8+ T cells sorted from blood, obtained in a trial of the OX40 agonist ivuxolimab. The J gene is TRBJ1-3, the V gene TRBV7-9, with D possibly matching TRBD1 (6 bases). Written as DNA, the CDR3 is TGTGCCAGCAGCTCGAACAGGGCACCTGGAAACACCATATATTTT. Its translation: CASSSNRAPGNTIYF.